The clone carrying this T cell receptor (beta chain) is a singleton in its sample. The table came from immunoSEQ multiplex PCR; TCRdb's copy has only in-frame clones and leaves some out. Of over 300,000 clones listed, approximately 85% are singletons. These data belong to a study of blood T cell repertoires in COVID-19. Study-wide background: Acute and convalescent COVID-19 specimens originated in the United States, Italy and Spain. From T cells, B-cell-depleted T cells, or PBMCs came the material, which was cDNA or gDNA.

Resolution of symptoms, clearance, or two negative PCRs was present in recovered Cohort 3 donors. Germline lookup yields CDR1 LNHNV and CDR2 YYDKDF (reference sequence). J lost 9 bases, V lost 3 bases, and 7 bases had no gene match. CDR3 size: 16 residues. Sequenced input: PBMCs or T cells enriched from blood (not recorded which). This receptor was taken from a man aged 25-45 years who had recovered from COVID-19. The rearrangement links TRBV15 to TRBJ2-2, with 13 bases identical to TRBD2. The CDR3 DNA is TGTGCCACCAGCAGCAGGACTAGCGGGGGAGGAAGGGAGCTGTTTTTT. Translation: CATSSRTSGGGRELFF.